The present TCR beta chain was sequenced within a study of PD-L1 blockade in urothelial cancer. Overall study context: Male sex and bladder-origin urothelial cancer were recorded for about 85% of the roughly 30 patients.

Generated by immunoSEQ multiplex PCR, the TCRdb table keeps only in-frame clones and is missing some. The sample gives over 70,000 clones, 75% to 90% of which show up once; 8.4% is in the top ten. As to time point: peripheral blood 6 weeks after treatment start. CDR3 length: 10 residues. CDR1 is MNHNS, CDR2 SASEGT, per germline. Trimming took 10 bases from V and 6 from J; bases not matched to a gene: 1. The specimen was PBMCs, collected around atezolizumab (anti-PD-L1) treatment. The TCR originated in an older man with urothelial cancer. The chain recombines TRBV6-1 with TRBJ2-3; 7 bases line up with TRBD1. CDR3: CAKGQDTQYF. In nucleotides, the CDR3 is TGTGCCAAGGGACAGGATACGCAGTATTTT.